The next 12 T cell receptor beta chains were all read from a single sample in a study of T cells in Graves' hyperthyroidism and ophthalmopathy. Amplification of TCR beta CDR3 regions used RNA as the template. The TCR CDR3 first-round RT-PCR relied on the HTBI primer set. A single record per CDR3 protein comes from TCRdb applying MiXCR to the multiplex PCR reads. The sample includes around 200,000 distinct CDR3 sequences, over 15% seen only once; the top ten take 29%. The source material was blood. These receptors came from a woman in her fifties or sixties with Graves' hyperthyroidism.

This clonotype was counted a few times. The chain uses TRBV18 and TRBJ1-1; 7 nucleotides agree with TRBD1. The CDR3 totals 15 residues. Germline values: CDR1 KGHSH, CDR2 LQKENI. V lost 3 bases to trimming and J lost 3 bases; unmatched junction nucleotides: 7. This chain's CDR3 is CASSPWQGGDTEAFF. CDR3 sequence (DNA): TGTGCCAGCTCACCCTGGCAGGGGGGGGACACTGAAGCTTTCTTT.

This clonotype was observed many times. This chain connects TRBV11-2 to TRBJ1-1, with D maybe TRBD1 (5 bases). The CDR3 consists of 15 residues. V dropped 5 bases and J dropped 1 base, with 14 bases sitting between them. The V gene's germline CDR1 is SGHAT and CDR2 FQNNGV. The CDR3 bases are TGTGCCAGCAGCCCTCTAAGGGGACGGAACACTGAAGCTTTCTTT. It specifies CASSPLRGRNTEAFF.

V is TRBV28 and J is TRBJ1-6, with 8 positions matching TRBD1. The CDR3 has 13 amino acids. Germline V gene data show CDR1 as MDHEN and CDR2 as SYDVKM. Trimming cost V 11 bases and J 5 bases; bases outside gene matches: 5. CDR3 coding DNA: TGTGCCGGGGGACAGGCACATAATTCACCCCTCCACTTT. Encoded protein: CAGGQAHNSPLHF.

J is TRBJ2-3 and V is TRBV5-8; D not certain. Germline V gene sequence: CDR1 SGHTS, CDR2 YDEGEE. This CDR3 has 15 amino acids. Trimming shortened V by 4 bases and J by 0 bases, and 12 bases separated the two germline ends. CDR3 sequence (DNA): TGTGCCAGCAGCAGAGCGACGGCTAGCACAGATACGCAGTATTTT. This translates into CASSRATASTDTQYF.

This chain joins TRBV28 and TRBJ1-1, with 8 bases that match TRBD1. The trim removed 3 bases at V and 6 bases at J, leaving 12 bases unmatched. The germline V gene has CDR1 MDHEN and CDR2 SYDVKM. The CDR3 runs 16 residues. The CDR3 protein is CASSFARTGWGAEAFF. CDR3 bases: TGTGCCAGCAGTTTTGCCCGGACAGGGTGGGGAGCTGAAGCTTTCTTT. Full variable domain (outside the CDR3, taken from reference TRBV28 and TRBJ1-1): DVKVTQSSRYLVKRTGEKVFLECVQDMDHENMFWYRQDPGLGLRLIYFSYDVKMKEKGDIPEGYSVSREKKERFSLILESASTNQTSMYLCASSFARTGWGAEAFFGQGTRLTVV.

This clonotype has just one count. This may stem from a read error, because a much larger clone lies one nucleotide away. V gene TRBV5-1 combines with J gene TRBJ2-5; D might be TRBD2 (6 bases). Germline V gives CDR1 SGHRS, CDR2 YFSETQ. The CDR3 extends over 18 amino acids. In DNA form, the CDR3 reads TGCACCAGCAGCGCAGGAAGGGGAGGATGGAGTCTTCAAGAGACCCAGTACTTC. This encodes CTSSAGRGGWSLQETQYF. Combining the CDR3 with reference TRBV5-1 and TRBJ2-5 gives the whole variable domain KAGVTQTPRYLIKTRGQQVTLSCSPISGHRSVSWYQQTPGQGLQFLFEYFSETQRNKGNFPGRFSGRQFSNSRSEMNVSTLELGDSALYLCTSSAGRGGWSLQETQYFGPGTRLLVL.

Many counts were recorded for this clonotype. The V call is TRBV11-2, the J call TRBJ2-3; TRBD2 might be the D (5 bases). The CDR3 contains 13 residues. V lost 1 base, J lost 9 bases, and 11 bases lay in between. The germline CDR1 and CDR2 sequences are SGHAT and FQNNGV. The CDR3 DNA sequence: TGTGCCAGCAGCTTAGGACCGGGGTGGACGCAGTATTTT. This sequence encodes CASSLGPGWTQYF.

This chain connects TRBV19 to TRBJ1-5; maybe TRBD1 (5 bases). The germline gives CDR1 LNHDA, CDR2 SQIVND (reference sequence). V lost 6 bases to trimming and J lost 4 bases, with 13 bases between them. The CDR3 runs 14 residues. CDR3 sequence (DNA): TGTGCCAGTAGGGGCGGGGACCCAAATCAGCCCCAGCATTTT. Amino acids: CASRGGDPNQPQHF.

Here the CDR3 DNA reads TGTGCCAGCAGCGTAGCCGGGGCCACTGAAGCTTTCTTT. As protein: CASSVAGATEAFF. V is TRBV9 and J is TRBJ1-1, with D tentatively TRBD1 (5 bases). This CDR3 is 13 amino acids long. The germline V gene has CDR1 SGDLS and CDR2 YYNGEE. V dropped 0 bases and J dropped 4 bases, with 7 bases sitting between them.

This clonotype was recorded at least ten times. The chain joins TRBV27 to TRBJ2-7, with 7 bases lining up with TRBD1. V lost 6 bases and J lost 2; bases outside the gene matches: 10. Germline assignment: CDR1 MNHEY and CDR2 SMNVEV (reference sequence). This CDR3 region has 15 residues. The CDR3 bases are TGTGCCAGCAGACCCCAACAGGGGCACCCCTACGAGCAGTACTTC. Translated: CASRPQQGHPYEQYF.

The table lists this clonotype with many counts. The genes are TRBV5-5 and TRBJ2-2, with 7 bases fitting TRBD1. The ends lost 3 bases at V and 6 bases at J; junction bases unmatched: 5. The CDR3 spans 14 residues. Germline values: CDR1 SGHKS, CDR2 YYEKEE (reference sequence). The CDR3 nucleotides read TGTGCCAGCAGCTCGAGGGGGCCCGCCGGGGAGCTGTTTTTT. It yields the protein CASSSRGPAGELFF.

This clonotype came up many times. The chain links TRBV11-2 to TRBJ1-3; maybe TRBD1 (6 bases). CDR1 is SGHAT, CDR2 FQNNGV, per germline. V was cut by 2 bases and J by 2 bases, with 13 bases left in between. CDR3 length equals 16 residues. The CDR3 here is CASSLRGRAAGNTIYF. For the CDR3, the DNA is TGTGCCAGCAGCTTACGGGGGCGCGCTGCTGGAAACACCATATATTTT.